Each of the 27 T cell receptor beta chains below was sequenced from the same sample in a study of blood T cell repertoires in COVID-19. Produced via immunoSEQ multiplex PCR; TCRdb's table is partial and in-frame only. Of about 190,000 clones listed, about 85% are singletons. The sequencing input was peripheral blood. Source of these receptors: a man aged 30-40 years with acute or convalescent COVID-19.

The CDR3 DNA reads TGTGCCAGCAGCGGGACAGGTGATGGCTACACCTTC. It translates to CASSGTGDGYTF. The chain uses TRBV28 and TRBJ1-2, with TRBD1 matching 8 bases. Germline V gives CDR1 MDHEN, CDR2 SYDVKM. V gave up 6 bases and J gave up 6 bases; unmatched junction bases: 3. This CDR3 is built from 12 residues.

The chain uses TRBV10-2 and TRBJ1-1; the D is unclear. Germline loops: CDR1 WSHSY, CDR2 SAAADI. There are 12 residues in the CDR3. Trimming pared 10 bases from V and 7 bases from J, leaving 16 bases between. This CDR3 is CAIQGRSLEAFF. CDR3 coding DNA: TGCGCCATCCAAGGGAGATCCCTTGAAGCTTTCTTT.

The chain employs TRBV30 and TRBJ1-4; tentative D call: TRBD1 (5 bases). Germline CDR1 reads GTSNPN; CDR2 reads SVGIG (reference sequence). The CDR3 has 11 amino acids. The V end lost 8 bases, the J end lost 8 bases, and 12 bases lay between the germline ends. The CDR3 bases are TGTGCCCGAAGACAGAGGGAAAAACTGTTTTTT. Its translation is CARRQREKLFF.

The chain recombines TRBV5-1 with TRBJ2-3, with D possibly being TRBD2 (6 bases). Trimming removed 2 bases from V and 6 bases from J, with 13 bases in between. The length of the CDR3 is 14 residues. Per germline, CDR1 SGHRS and CDR2 YFSETQ. In DNA, the CDR3 is TGCGCCAGCAGCTTACTAACTAGCTATGATACGCAGTATTTT. Translating it yields CASSLLTSYDTQYF.

The V and J genes are TRBV6-5 and TRBJ1-1; TRBD1 aligns across 10 bases. Germline V CDR1 and CDR2: MNHEY, SVGAGI. CDR3 size: 15 residues. Germline trimming cut 10 bases from V and 2 bases from J; bases unmatched to any gene: 10. CDR3 nucleotide sequence: TGTGCCACCGCGACAGGGGGCGATTTCAACACTGAAGCTTTCTTT. This translates into CATATGGDFNTEAFF.

J is TRBJ2-4 and V is TRBV30, with D hard to call. Germline V gene sequence: CDR1 GTSNPN, CDR2 SVGIG (reference sequence). The CDR3 loop spans 16 amino acids. Between the trimmed V and J ends, which lost 1 base and 1 base, there was a span of 14 bases. CDR3 in DNA: TGTGCCTGGAGTGCCTCGCCAGGTTTTGCCAAAAACATTCAGTACTTC. As protein: CAWSASPGFAKNIQYF.

This chain uses TRBV5-4 with TRBJ2-1, with TRBD1 matching over 8 bases. CDR1 and CDR2 from the germline V gene are SGHNT and YYREEE (reference sequence). This CDR3 comprises 15 residues. With 0 bases clipped from V and 8 bases from J, the junction kept 7 bases outside the gene matches. The CDR3 loop is CASSLEAGGRDEQFF. The CDR3 nucleotides read TGTGCCAGCAGCTTGGAGGCAGGGGGCAGGGATGAGCAGTTCTTC.

The rearrangement joins TRBV19 to TRBJ2-6; tentative D call: TRBD1 (5 bases). The V end lost 7 bases, the J end lost 1 base, and 11 bases lay between the germline ends. This CDR3 region has 15 residues. From germline, CDR1 is LNHDA and CDR2 SQIVND (reference sequence). In nucleotides, the CDR3 is TGTGCCAGTACCCAAAGGGGATCTGGGGCCAACGTCCTGACTTTC. Translating it yields CASTQRGSGANVLTF.

The chain is built from TRBV6-5 and TRBJ1-2, with 8 bases aligning to TRBD1. CDR1 is MNHEY, CDR2 SVGAGI, per germline. Germline trimming cut 0 bases from V and 1 base from J; bases unmatched to any gene: 4. The CDR3 length is 16 residues. The CDR3, as DNA: TGTGCCAGCAGTTACTCATGGACAGGGCTTAACTATGGCTACACCTTC. Its translation is CASSYSWTGLNYGYTF.

The gene calls are TRBV7-6 and TRBJ2-6, with 7 positions matching TRBD1. In germline, CDR1 is SGHVS, CDR2 FNYEAQ. This CDR3 is built from 18 residues. With V trimmed by 5 bases and J by 0 bases, 10 bases remained unmatched. The DNA of the CDR3 is TGTGCCAGCAGCCCAACGGGACAGATCCTCTCTGGGGCCAACGTCCTGACTTTC. Translating it yields CASSPTGQILSGANVLTF.

The chain has TRBV7-2 and TRBJ2-1; no clear D gene. Looked up from germline, CDR1 is SGHTA and CDR2 is FQGNSA. This CDR3 comprises 13 residues. The V end was cut by 1 base, the J end by 3 bases, with 4 bases between. CDR3 amino acids: CASSLGHYNEQFF. CDR3 DNA: TGTGCCAGCAGCTTAGGGCACTACAATGAGCAGTTCTTC.

Of note for this clone: Different DNA sequences within this sample yield the same CDR3. The chain has TRBV3-1 (or the pseudogene TRBV3-2) and TRBJ2-2; no definite D call. Per the germline V gene, CDR1 is LGHDT and CDR2 is YNNKEL (reference sequence). This CDR3 is 14 amino acids long. The ends were cut back, 2 bases at V and 2 bases at J, with 6 bases in the middle. This CDR3 is CASSQLLNTGELFF. CDR3 nucleotide sequence: TGTGCCAGCAGCCAACTACTTAACACCGGGGAGCTGTTTTTT.

This chain uses TRBV30 with TRBJ2-1, with D uncertain. Trimming pared 0 bases from V and 6 bases from J, leaving 9 bases between. The CDR3 loop spans 13 amino acids. Per germline, CDR1 GTSNPN and CDR2 SVGIG (reference sequence). CDR3 residues: CAWSVGSGNEQFF. In nucleotides, the CDR3 is TGTGCCTGGAGTGTTGGGTCGGGCAATGAGCAGTTCTTC. Combining the CDR3 with reference TRBV30 and TRBJ2-1 gives the whole variable domain SQTIHQWPATLVQPVGSPLSLECTVEGTSNPNLYWYRQAAGRGLQLLFYSVGIGQISSEVPQNLSASRPQDRQFILSSKKLLLSDSGFYLCAWSVGSGNEQFFGPGTRLTVL.

The CDR3 region has the DNA TGTGCCAGCAGCTTAGCCCGGCACTCGGGCGAGCAGTACTTC. Translation: CASSLARHSGEQYF. The rearrangement uses TRBV7-2 and TRBJ2-7; D gene unclear. The CDR3 runs to 14 residues. Germline CDR1 and CDR2: SGHTA and FQGNSA. The V end was cut by 0 bases, the J end by 6 bases, with 12 bases between.

This clone has just one count. V and J are TRBV5-4 and TRBJ2-2, with D possibly TRBD1 on 5 matching bases. Germline V gives CDR1 SGHNT, CDR2 YYREEE (reference sequence). Trimming shortened V by 1 base and J by 6 bases, and 13 bases separated the two germline ends. The CDR3 runs to 15 residues. In nucleotides, the CDR3 is TGTGCCAGCAGCTTGAGGGGCAGGGTCGCCGGGGAGCTGTTTTTT. It encodes CASSLRGRVAGELFF.

The chain uses TRBV5-1 and TRBJ1-2; 7 bases line up with TRBD1. The CDR3 is made up of 15 amino acids. Trimming took 1 base from V and 8 from J; bases not matched to a gene: 11. Germline V gene data show CDR1 as SGHRS and CDR2 as YFSETQ. The CDR3 sequence is CASSLREGGAVGYTF. CDR3 sequence (DNA): TGCGCCAGCAGCTTGAGAGAAGGGGGCGCAGTGGGCTACACCTTC.

The gene calls are TRBV27 and TRBJ2-3, with 9 positions matching TRBD2. The junction had 8 bases not matched to a gene; V was cut back by 8 bases and J by 2 bases. Per germline, CDR1 MNHEY and CDR2 SMNVEV (reference sequence). This CDR3 has 15 residues. CDR3 amino acids: CASASGLALTDTQYF. CDR3 sequence (DNA): TGTGCCAGCGCCTCGGGACTAGCTCTCACAGATACGCAGTATTTT.

The V call is TRBV6-5, the J call TRBJ1-5, with 9 bases identical to TRBD1. After removal of 5 bases from V and 6 bases from J, the junction contained 5 bases not matched to a gene. This CDR3 region has 14 residues. CDR1 MNHEY and CDR2 SVGAGI come from the germline V gene. CDR3 nucleotide sequence: TGTGCCAGCAGTAACCGACAGGGGGGTCAGCCCCAGCATTTT. It encodes CASSNRQGGQPQHF.

The chain is built from TRBV10-3 and TRBJ2-5, with D unclear. Germline V CDR1 and CDR2: ENHRY, SYGVKD. The CDR3 totals 14 residues. With 0 bases removed from V and 2 bases from J, the gap between germline ends came to 7 bases. CDR3 residues: CAISESWAQETQYF. CDR3 nucleotides: TGTGCCATCAGTGAGTCTTGGGCACAAGAGACCCAGTACTTC.

The rearrangement uses TRBV12-3 or TRBV12-4 and TRBJ1-1; D remains ambiguous. The V end lost 6 bases, the J end lost 6 bases, and 14 bases lay between the germline ends. This CDR3 comprises 13 residues. The CDR3 nucleotides are TGTGCCAGCAGGCTAGGATTTATCTCTGAAGCTTTCTTT. This translates into CASRLGFISEAFF.

This chain links TRBV5-1 with TRBJ2-1; 9 bases align to TRBD1. Germline CDR1 and CDR2: SGHRS and YFSETQ. With 1 base clipped from V and 9 bases from J, the junction kept 5 bases outside the gene matches. The CDR3 length is 14 residues. As DNA, the CDR3 is TGCGCCAGCAGCTTGTTTACAGGGGGCCGTGAGCAGTTCTTC. Amino acids: CASSLFTGGREQFF.

The V call is TRBV28, the J call TRBJ1-1, with 8 bases aligning to TRBD1. Germline CDR1 reads MDHEN; CDR2 reads SYDVKM. This CDR3 spans 13 amino acids. V trimming: 6 bases; J trimming: 0 bases; junction bases outside the gene matches: 0. The CDR3 DNA is TGTGCCAGCAGGGGACAGGTGAACACTGAAGCTTTCTTT. This codes for CASRGQVNTEAFF.

The chain links TRBV7-8 to TRBJ2-1, with 7 bases aligning to TRBD1. With V trimmed by 2 bases and J by 3 bases, 7 bases remained unmatched. CDR1 is SGHVS, CDR2 FQNEAQ, per germline. This CDR3 is 16 amino acids long. The CDR3 is CASSLPKGTDYNEQFF. The CDR3, as DNA: TGTGCCAGCAGCTTACCCAAAGGGACAGACTACAATGAGCAGTTCTTC.

The chain employs TRBV5-1 and TRBJ2-6; 9 bases agree with TRBD1. V trimming: 2 bases; J trimming: 2 bases; junction bases outside the gene matches: 17. CDR3 length equals 21 residues. Germline V gene sequence: CDR1 SGHRS, CDR2 YFSETQ. The CDR3 DNA sequence: TGCGCCAGCAGCTTAGAGACCCAAATAGGGACAGGGAGAGCTGGGGCCAACGTCCTGACTTTC. Its translation is CASSLETQIGTGRAGANVLTF.

The chain is built from TRBV28 and TRBJ2-3; the match to TRBD1 covers 7 bases. V lost 5 bases to trimming and J lost 3 bases; unmatched junction nucleotides: 11. The germline gives CDR1 MDHEN, CDR2 SYDVKM. The CDR3 has 16 residues. The CDR3 region is CASSLTSTGHTDTQYF. CDR3 nucleotides: TGTGCCAGCAGTCTCACCTCGACAGGGCATACAGATACGCAGTATTTT.

The chain carries TRBV12-3 or TRBV12-4 and TRBJ2-5; 9 bases align to TRBD1. The ends lost 6 bases at V and 5 bases at J; junction bases unmatched: 4. CDR3 length: 13 amino acids. CDR3 residues: CASSGTGQETQYF. The CDR3, as DNA: TGTGCCAGCAGCGGGACAGGGCAGGAGACCCAGTACTTC.

The rearrangement links TRBV28 to TRBJ2-3, with a weak D call TRBD2 (6 bases). The CDR3 covers 15 residues. Germline CDR1 is MDHEN and CDR2 is SYDVKM. The ends were cut back, 6 bases at V and 0 bases at J, with 13 bases in the middle. The CDR3 DNA reads as TGTGCCAGCAGCGAGGTAGCGGCCAGCACAGATACGCAGTATTTT. Translated, it gives CASSEVAASTDTQYF. Using reference TRBV28 and TRBJ2-3 for the parts outside the CDR3, the full variable domain is DVKVTQSSRYLVKRTGEKVFLECVQDMDHENMFWYRQDPGLGLRLIYFSYDVKMKEKGDIPEGYSVSREKKERFSLILESASTNQTSMYLCASSEVAASTDTQYFGPGTRLTVL.